This is a list of T cell receptor beta chains from one sample in a study of control samples from healthy donors and cancer patients. Data came from immunoSEQ multiplex PCR; TCRdb stores just in-frame clones and leaves some out. The sample lists about 85,000 clones, just over 90% occurring once. The sequenced sample was blood. Receptors were obtained from a woman younger than 35 in good health. The CDR3 runs from the conserved cysteine through the conserved F or W. A D gene is named only where the DNA matches it firmly. Size values are once, few and many counts, or a class for expanded clones, and some rows have none.

clone size	J gene	V gene	D gene	CDR3 protein
.	TRBJ1-1	TRBV6-1	.	CASSEPPAGAMNTEAFF
.	TRBJ2-5	TRBV2	.	CASSEDPGLETQYF
.	TRBJ1-2	TRBV27	.	CASSLWAGTYGYTF
.	TRBJ1-4	TRBV4-1	.	CASSQYPTTNEKLFF
.	TRBJ1-3	TRBV4-1	.	CASSQDGPEASSGNTIYF
.	TRBJ1-2	TRBV7-9	.	CASSLKGPGNYGYTF
.	TRBJ1-1	TRBV27	TRBD1	CASSLGQANTEAFF
.	TRBJ2-5	TRBV14	.	CASSQDLSGRTQYF
.	TRBJ2-1	TRBV19	.	CASSIVLGGGLPYNEQFF
.	TRBJ2-3	TRBV7-9	TRBD2	CASSLGRGGVADTQYF
few	TRBJ2-5	TRBV7-2	.	CASSFGPRETQYF
.	TRBJ1-2	TRBV27	.	CASSLPRTERDNYGYTF
.	TRBJ1-1	TRBV5-5	.	CASSLHMTQKVENTEAFF
few	TRBJ1-2	TRBV5-1	TRBD1	CASSLGQGNGYTF
few	TRBJ2-2	TRBV25-1	TRBD1	CASSDWVRDRTGELFF
.	TRBJ1-1	TRBV4-1	TRBD1	CASSQGQGVAEAFF
once	TRBJ1-1	TRBV6-5	.	CASSYVGGGEAFF
once	TRBJ1-2	TRBV4-1	.	CASSQARTGGNYGYTF